This TCR beta chain was profiled in a study of T cell responses to AZD1222 COVID-19 vaccine. Sequencing used immunoSEQ multiplex PCR; TCRdb keeps in-frame clones, though not all of them. The sample gives about 140,000 clones, approximately 93% of which show up once; more than 0.85% is in the top ten. CDR3 length: 14 amino acids. With 5 bases clipped from V and 10 bases from J, the junction kept 5 bases outside the gene matches. Germline values: CDR1 LNHNV, CDR2 YYDKDF (reference sequence). The material sequenced was peripheral blood, taken on day 0 of MenACWY control vaccination. The chain uses TRBV15 and TRBJ1-6, with 10 bases fitting TRBD1. The receptor comes from an adult in good health. The CDR3 region is CATSEDRGGSPLHF. The CDR3 DNA follows: TGTGCCACCAGCGAGGACAGGGGGGGATCACCCCTCCACTTT.